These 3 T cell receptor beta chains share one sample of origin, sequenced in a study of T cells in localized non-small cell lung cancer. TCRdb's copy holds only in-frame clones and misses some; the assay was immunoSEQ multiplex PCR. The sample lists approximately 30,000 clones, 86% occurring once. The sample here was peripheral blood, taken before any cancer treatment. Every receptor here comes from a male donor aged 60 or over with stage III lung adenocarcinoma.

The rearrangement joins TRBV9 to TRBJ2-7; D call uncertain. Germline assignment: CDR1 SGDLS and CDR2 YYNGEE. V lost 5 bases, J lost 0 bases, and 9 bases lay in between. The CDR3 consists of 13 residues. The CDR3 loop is CASRPGSSYEQYF. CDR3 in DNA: TGTGCCAGCAGACCGGGTAGCTCCTACGAGCAGTACTTC.

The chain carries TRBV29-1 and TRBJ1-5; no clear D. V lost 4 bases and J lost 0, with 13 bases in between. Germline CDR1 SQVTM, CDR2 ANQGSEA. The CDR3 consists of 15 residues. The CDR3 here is CSVVFTAVSNQPQHF. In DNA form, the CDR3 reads TGCAGCGTTGTTTTTACAGCCGTTAGCAATCAGCCCCAGCATTTT.

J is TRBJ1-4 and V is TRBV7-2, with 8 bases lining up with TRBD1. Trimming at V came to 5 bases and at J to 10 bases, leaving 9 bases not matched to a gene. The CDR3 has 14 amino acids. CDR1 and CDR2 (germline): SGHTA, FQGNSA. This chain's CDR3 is CASSPDRVTGKLFF. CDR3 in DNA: TGTGCCAGCAGCCCGGACAGGGTGACTGGAAAACTGTTTTTT. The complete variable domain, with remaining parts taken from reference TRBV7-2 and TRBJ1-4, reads GAGVSQSPSNKVTEKGKDVELRCDPISGHTALYWYRQSLGQGLEFLIYFQGNSAPDKSGLPSDRFSAERTGGSVSTLTIQRTQQEDSAVYLCASSPDRVTGKLFFGSGTQLSVL.